These 18 T cell receptor beta chains originate from one sample sequenced in a study of cytomegalovirus exposure and HLA in healthy donors. The PCR ran on 60 Vbeta and 13 Jbeta primers. The table came from immunoSEQ multiplex PCR; TCRdb's copy has only in-frame clones and leaves some out. In the table there are 200,000 or so clones, more than 60% of which are singletons. What was sequenced was PBMCs. The source of these receptors is a woman in her twenties or thirties in good health and CMV-seropositive.

The J gene is TRBJ1-5, the V gene TRBV5-5; D is undetermined. V gave up 0 bases and J gave up 1 base, with 11 bases separating them. Germline values: CDR1 SGHKS, CDR2 YYEKEE (reference sequence). This CDR3 has 16 amino acids. CDR3 sequence: CASSLVGWESNQPQHF. CDR3 coding DNA: TGTGCCAGCAGCTTGGTGGGTTGGGAGAGCAATCAGCCCCAGCATTTT.

A note on this clone: This sample also contains other DNA sequences that code for the same CDR3. The gene calls are TRBV6-1 and TRBJ1-1; no definite D call. The CDR3 loop spans 13 amino acids. Germline-derived CDR1 and CDR2 are MNHNS and SASEGT. With 2 bases removed from V and 2 bases from J, the gap between germline ends came to 6 bases. CDR3 region: CASSESLNTEAFF. In nucleotides, the CDR3 is TGTGCCAGCAGTGAATCACTTAACACTGAAGCTTTCTTT.

This chain joins TRBV28 and TRBJ1-3; D may be TRBD1 (5 bases). Between the trimmed V and J ends, which lost 2 bases and 9 bases, there was a span of 11 bases. This CDR3 has 13 amino acids. The germline V gene encodes CDR1 MDHEN and CDR2 SYDVKM. DNA for the CDR3: TGTGCCAGCAGTTTAGATGGGGGAGGCACCATATATTTT. Its protein is CASSLDGGGTIYF. Based on the CDR3 plus reference TRBV28 and TRBJ1-3, the full variable domain is DVKVTQSSRYLVKRTGEKVFLECVQDMDHENMFWYRQDPGLGLRLIYFSYDVKMKEKGDIPEGYSVSREKKERFSLILESASTNQTSMYLCASSLDGGGTIYFGEGSWLTVV.

This clone occurred a few times. V is TRBV5-5 and J is TRBJ2-2, with 7 nucleotides matching TRBD2. The CDR3 runs 16 residues. Germline CDR1 reads SGHKS; CDR2 reads YYEKEE (reference sequence). Trimming at V came to 5 bases and at J to 5 bases, leaving 12 bases not matched to a gene. The CDR3 DNA reads as TGTGCCAGCAGACCCAGCGGGACTACCTCGACCGGGGAGCTGTTTTTT. It encodes CASRPSGTTSTGELFF.

The rearrangement links TRBV6-7 to TRBJ2-7, with D hard to call. TRBV6-7 is an ORF, and what it does is uncertain. Deletions cut 0 bases from V and 0 bases from J, with 9 bases between. The CDR3 runs to 15 residues. Here the CDR3 DNA reads TGTGCCAGCAGTTACTCGGGCCATTCCTCCTACGAGCAGTACTTC. As protein: CASSYSGHSSYEQYF.

The chain links TRBV5-4 to TRBJ2-3; 11 nucleotides align to TRBD2. This CDR3 region has 17 residues. Germline trimming cut 1 base from V and 1 base from J; bases unmatched to any gene: 5. Germline CDR1 is SGHNT and CDR2 is YYREEE (reference sequence). The CDR3, as DNA: TGTGCCAGCAGCTTGCTAGCGGGAGGAGGGGGCACAGATACGCAGTATTTT. Its protein is CASSLLAGGGGTDTQYF.

The J gene is TRBJ1-3, the V gene TRBV6-5; 7 bases are a match to TRBD1. V lost 5 bases and J lost 4; bases outside the gene matches: 2. Germline CDR1 MNHEY, CDR2 SVGAGI. The CDR3 extends over 13 amino acids. The CDR3 DNA follows: TGTGCCAGCAGTCAGGACAGGGGAAACACCATATATTTT. This translates into CASSQDRGNTIYF.

The J gene is TRBJ2-1, the V gene TRBV6-5, with 7 nucleotides matching TRBD1. V shed 2 bases and J 6 bases; nucleotides not matched to a gene: 4. The CDR3 is made up of 14 amino acids. From germline, CDR1 is MNHEY and CDR2 SVGAGI. CDR3 protein: CASSYGTVSNEQFF. In DNA, the CDR3 is TGTGCCAGCAGTTACGGGACAGTAAGCAATGAGCAGTTCTTC.

This sequence joins TRBV30 and TRBJ2-4; TRBD2 aligns across 9 bases. The CDR3 totals 17 residues. The junction had 14 bases not matched to a gene; V was cut back by 5 bases and J by 3 bases. Germline CDR1 GTSNPN, CDR2 SVGIG (reference sequence). CDR3 sequence reads: CAWGETPTSGRKNIQYF. The CDR3 nucleotides read TGTGCCTGGGGGGAGACCCCGACTAGCGGCCGCAAAAACATTCAGTACTTC.

This chain links TRBV29-1 with TRBJ1-2, with D maybe TRBD1 (6 bases). From germline, CDR1 is SQVTM and CDR2 ANQGSEA. The germline V and J ends were trimmed by 6 bases and 9 bases, with 14 bases remaining between them. This CDR3 is built from 11 residues. The CDR3 DNA reads TGCAGCGTCGAGGGGGGGGGCCGCTACACCTTC. Its protein is CSVEGGGRYTF.

This clone was counted between two and nine times. The V call is TRBV7-9, the J call TRBJ1-4, with D unresolved. The CDR3 runs 15 residues. Germline V gene sequence: CDR1 SEHNR, CDR2 FQNEAQ (reference sequence). With 6 bases removed from V and 6 bases from J, the gap between germline ends came to 17 bases. The CDR3 DNA reads as TGTGCCAGCAGTGATGCGATGGGCTTGGATGAAAAACTGTTTTTT. It yields the protein CASSDAMGLDEKLFF.

The J gene is TRBJ1-1, the V gene TRBV2; 8 nucleotides align to TRBD1. The CDR3 runs to 15 residues. The V and J ends lost 6 bases and 10 bases, in that order; junction bases with no gene match: 16. Germline V gene lookup returns CDR1 SNHLY and CDR2 FYNNEI. CDR3 coding DNA: TGTGCCAGCAGACATGGACAGGGAGGAACGTACGGAGCTTTCTTT. Amino acids: CASRHGQGGTYGAFF.

A word on this clone: One end of the junction does not line up with germline, which may come from a read error. The rearrangement joins TRBV29-1 to TRBJ2-2, with a possible D match to TRBD1 (5 bases). Germline CDR1 and CDR2: SQVTM and ANQGSEA. The CDR3 consists of 15 residues. CDR3 protein: CSVEFQGLNAGELFF. In DNA form, the CDR3 reads TGCAGCGTTGAATTTCAGGGATTGAACGCCGGGGAGCTGTTTTTT.

CDR3 nucleotides: TGTGCCAGCTCACTTCGACAGGCGTGGGACGGGGAGCTGTTTTTT. It codes for CASSLRQAWDGELFF. The rearrangement uses TRBV18 and TRBJ2-2; possible D gene TRBD1, 6 bases. Germline V gives CDR1 KGHSH, CDR2 LQKENI. This CDR3 contains 15 residues. V dropped 4 bases and J dropped 7 bases, with 16 bases sitting between them.

The chain recombines TRBV28 with TRBJ2-1; perhaps TRBD1 as D (6 bases). Germline lookup yields CDR1 MDHEN and CDR2 SYDVKM. The CDR3 sequence is 14 residues long. Trimming took off 5 bases at V and 4 bases at J, with 12 bases between the two ends. Written as DNA, the CDR3 is TGTGCCAGCAGTCCTACCGGGACATACAATGAGCAGTTCTTC. Amino acid sequence: CASSPTGTYNEQFF.

The chain employs TRBV15 and TRBJ2-1; 8 bases line up with TRBD2. In germline, CDR1 is LNHNV, CDR2 YYDKDF (reference sequence). Germline trimming cut 5 bases from V and 4 bases from J; bases unmatched to any gene: 13. The CDR3 consists of 17 residues. The CDR3 DNA follows: TGTGCCACCAGCCCCCCCCGAAGCGGGGGCGGGTACAATGAGCAGTTCTTC. As protein: CATSPPRSGGGYNEQFF.

This sequence joins TRBV7-9 and TRBJ1-6; the D gene is possibly TRBD1 (6 bases). V was trimmed by 2 bases and J by 0 bases, leaving 11 bases between them. This CDR3 is built from 17 residues. Germline V gives CDR1 SEHNR, CDR2 FQNEAQ (reference sequence). Here the CDR3 reads CASSLKRGSSYNSPLHF. The CDR3 DNA reads TGTGCCAGCAGCTTAAAAAGGGGGAGCTCCTATAATTCACCCCTCCACTTT. Supplemented by reference TRBV7-9 and TRBJ1-6, the full variable domain reads DTGVSQNPRHKITKRGQNVTFRCDPISEHNRLYWYRQTLGQGPEFLTYFQNEAQLEKSRLLSDRFSAERPKGSFSTLEIQRTEQGDSAMYLCASSLKRGSSYNSPLHFGNGTRLTVT.

V and J are TRBV30 and TRBJ2-7; 7 positions agree with TRBD1. Germline V lookup: CDR1 GTSNPN, CDR2 SVGIG (reference sequence). The J segment lost 4 bases and the V segment lost 2 bases, leaving 5 bases of the junction unmatched. This CDR3 comprises 13 residues. CDR3 sequence: CAWSKGAEYEQYF. The CDR3 DNA is TGTGCCTGGAGTAAGGGGGCGGAATACGAGCAGTACTTC.